This T cell receptor (beta chain) was profiled in a study of T cells after yellow fever vaccination. At the level of the study: SMART-Seq v4 Ultra Low Input prepared libraries from low-cell fractions.

The germline CDR1 and CDR2 sequences are SGHTA and FQGNSA. The CDR3 is 13 residues long. About this clonotype: An end of the junction differs from the germline gene, which may be a read error.

MiXCR was run by TCRdb on the 5' RACE reads, yielding one entry per CDR3 protein. There are some 120,000 distinct CDR3 sequences in the sample; about 15% occur only once, and roughly 47% lies in the top ten. This receptor was obtained from a man aged 18 to 30 who received the YFV17D yellow fever vaccine. The rearrangement uses TRBV7-2 and TRBJ2-3; 7 nucleotides line up with TRBD1. The input for sequencing was CD8+ T cells sorted from PBMCs, taken 5 days after the yellow fever booster vaccination. CDR3 bases: TGTGCCAGCAGCTTAGCAGTCGATCCGGGGACAGCTTTT. It yields the protein CASSLAVDPGTAF.